The entry below describes one T cell receptor (beta chain). The source of the sample is a study of CD8 T cells in Susac syndrome. An amount of RNA that ranged from roughly 0.45 to 1 ug was reverse transcribed with random hexamers. Amplification of TCR beta CDR3 spanned 54 Vbeta and 13 Jbeta via immunoSEQ multiplex PCR. TCRdb reanalysed the immunoSEQ multiplex PCR reads using MiXCR and keeps one entry per CDR3 protein. Altogether approximately 200,000 distinct CDR3 sequences are present, more than 90% being singletons, with the ten largest covering about 0.093%. J was trimmed by 0 bases and V by 4 bases; bases with no gene match: 3. Germline CDR1 is ENHRY and CDR2 is SYGVKD. The CDR3 loop spans 16 amino acids.

The rearrangement uses TRBV10-3 and TRBJ2-6; 7 bases align to TRBD1. Sequenced sample: CD4+ T cells from PBMCs. The origin of this receptor is a human donor with multiple sclerosis. CDR3 loop: CAISGGQVSGANVLTF. The CDR3 bases are TGTGCCATCAGTGGAGGACAGGTCTCTGGGGCCAACGTCCTGACTTTC.